This TCR beta chain derives from a study of CD8 T cells in Susac syndrome (dated by TCRdb to about 2019). Some background on the complete study: The study used repertoire sequencing to test whether antigen drove CD8+ T cell activation and differentiation in Susac syndrome.

Peripheral blood CD8+ and CD4+ T cells from healthy donors, Susac syndrome patients and multiple sclerosis patients were profiled using high-throughput TCR beta sequencing. Multiple sclerosis controls were treatment-naive patients with stable or active relapsing-remitting disease fulfilling revised McDonald criteria. Bulk CD8+ and CD4+ T cells were purified by magnetic negative isolation, while CD8+ TEMRA cells were enriched using FACS. Blood was drawn into EDTA tubes, processed within 24 hours, and PBMCs were isolated by density gradient centrifugation. PBMCs intended for TCR sequencing were cryopreserved in liquid nitrogen and were subsequently thawed in a 37 degrees C water bath. A purity of at least 90% was achieved for sorted or isolated CD4+, CD8+ and CD8+ TEMRA cells. CDR1 and CDR2 are read off the germline V gene as MNHEY and SVGAGI. The junction shows trimming of 6 bases on V and 0 bases on J, plus 12 bases between the germline ends. The CDR3 contains 15 residues, cysteine and phenylalanine counted. Only the CDR3 DNA stays, 45 bases, in frame from base 1.

Study-level results and caveats: The TCR sequencing and HLA analysis was acknowledged to have included a relatively small number of individuals.

A remark on this clonotype: There is no known antigen for this receptor. Base qualities are missing; no much larger clone stands one base away.

RNA was extracted using the RNeasy kit, and about 0.45 to 1 ug of the RNA was reverse transcribed with random hexamers. The immunoSEQ multiplex PCR assay, covering 54 Vbeta and 13 Jbeta segments, was used to amplify TCR beta CDR3 regions. To correct PCR amplification bias, a synthetic template baseline was used for both primer optimization and computational correction. In the paper's pipeline: Only productive sequences were kept, with reads annotated to V, D and J genes according to IMGT and analyzed in immunoSEQ Analyzer. Clonality was calculated as one minus the Shannon entropy normalized by log2 of the number of productive unique sequences. For each patient and control, public and private clones were evaluated within the 100 most prevalent clones. A clone was defined as Susac-specific if it was absent from the healthy and MS cohorts, from 950 to 1,300 published viral clones and from other ImmuneACCESS disease sequences. The raw public reads went through TCRdb reprocessing: fastp at Q25, MiXCR clone calling, in-frame beta chains kept. Rows are combined by CDR3 protein, so each entry shows the most common genes and DNA. The V and J calls shown here were made by TCRdb, not taken from the authors' results. The sample has roughly 150,000 distinct CDR3 sequences on record, approximately 93% of them singletons. About 0.095% of the sample is held by the ten biggest clonotypes.

The sequence was obtained from a human donor with multiple sclerosis. Sequencing input: CD4+ T cells from PBMCs. The rearrangement combines TRBV6-5 with TRBJ1-5; there is no confident call for the D gene. The nucleotides read TGTGCCAGCAGAAAGGAGATCTATAGCAATCAGCCCCAGCATTTT. This yields the protein CASRKEIYSNQPQHF.